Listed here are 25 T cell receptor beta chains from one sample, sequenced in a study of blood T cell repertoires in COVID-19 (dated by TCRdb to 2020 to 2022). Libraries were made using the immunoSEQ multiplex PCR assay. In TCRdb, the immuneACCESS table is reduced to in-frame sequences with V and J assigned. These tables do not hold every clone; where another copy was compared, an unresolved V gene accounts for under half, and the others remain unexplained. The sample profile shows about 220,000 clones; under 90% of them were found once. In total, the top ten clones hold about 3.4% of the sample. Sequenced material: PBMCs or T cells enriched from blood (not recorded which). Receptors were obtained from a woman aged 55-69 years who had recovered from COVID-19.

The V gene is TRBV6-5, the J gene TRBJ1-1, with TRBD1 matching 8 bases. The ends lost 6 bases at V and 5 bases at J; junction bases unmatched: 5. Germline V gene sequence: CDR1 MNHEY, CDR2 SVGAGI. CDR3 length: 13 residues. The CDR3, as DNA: TGTGCCAGCAGAGGACAGGGTGGGACTGAAGCTTTCTTT. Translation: CASRGQGGTEAFF.

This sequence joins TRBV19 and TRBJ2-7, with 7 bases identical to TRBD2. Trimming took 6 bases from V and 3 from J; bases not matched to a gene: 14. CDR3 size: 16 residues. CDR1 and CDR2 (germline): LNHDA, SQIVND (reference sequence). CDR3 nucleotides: TGTGCCAGTAGGGAGGTAGCGGGCCTGGGGCTCTACGAGCAGTACTTC. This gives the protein CASREVAGLGLYEQYF.

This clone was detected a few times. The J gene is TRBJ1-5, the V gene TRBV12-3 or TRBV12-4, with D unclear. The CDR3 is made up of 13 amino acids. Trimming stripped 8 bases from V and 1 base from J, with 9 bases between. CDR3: CASRLGSNQPQHF. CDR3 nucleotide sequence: TGTGCCAGCCGACTTGGAAGCAATCAGCCCCAGCATTTT.

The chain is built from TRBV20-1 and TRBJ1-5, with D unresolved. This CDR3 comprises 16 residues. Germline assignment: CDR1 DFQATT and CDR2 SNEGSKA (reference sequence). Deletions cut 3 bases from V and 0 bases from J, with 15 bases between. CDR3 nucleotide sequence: TGCAGTGCTAGTCTCGGGTCTTTAAATAGCAATCAGCCCCAGCATTTT. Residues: CSASLGSLNSNQPQHF.

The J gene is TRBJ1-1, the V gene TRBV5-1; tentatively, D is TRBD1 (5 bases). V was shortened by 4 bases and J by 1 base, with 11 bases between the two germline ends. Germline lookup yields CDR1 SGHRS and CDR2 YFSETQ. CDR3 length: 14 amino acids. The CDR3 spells CASSRGDGNTEAFF. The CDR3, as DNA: TGCGCCAGCAGCAGGGGCGATGGGAACACTGAAGCTTTCTTT.

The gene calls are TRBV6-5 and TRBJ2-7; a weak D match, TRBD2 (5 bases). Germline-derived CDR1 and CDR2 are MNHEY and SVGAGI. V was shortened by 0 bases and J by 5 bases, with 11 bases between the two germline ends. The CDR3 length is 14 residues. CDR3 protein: CASSYSSSGDEQYF. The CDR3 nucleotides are TGTGCCAGCAGTTACTCTTCCAGCGGTGACGAGCAGTACTTC.

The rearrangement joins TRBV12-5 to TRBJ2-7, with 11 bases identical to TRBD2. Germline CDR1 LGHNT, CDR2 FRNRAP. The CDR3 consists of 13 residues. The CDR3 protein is CASWGSGGGEQYF. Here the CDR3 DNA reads TGTGCGAGCTGGGGTAGCGGGGGGGGCGAGCAGTACTTC. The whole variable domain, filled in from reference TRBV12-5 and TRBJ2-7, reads DARVTQTPRHKVTEMGQEVTMRCQPILGHNTVFWYRQTMMQGLELLAYFRNRAPLDDSGMPKDRFSAEMPDATLATLKIQPSEPRDSAVYFCASWGSGGGEQYFGPGTRLTVT.

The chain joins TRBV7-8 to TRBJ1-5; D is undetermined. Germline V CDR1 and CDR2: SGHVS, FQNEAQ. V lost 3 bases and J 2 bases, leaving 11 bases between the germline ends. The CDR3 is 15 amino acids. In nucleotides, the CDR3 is TGTGCCAGCAGCTTCAAGATACAAGGCAATCAGCCCCAGCATTTT. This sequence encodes CASSFKIQGNQPQHF.

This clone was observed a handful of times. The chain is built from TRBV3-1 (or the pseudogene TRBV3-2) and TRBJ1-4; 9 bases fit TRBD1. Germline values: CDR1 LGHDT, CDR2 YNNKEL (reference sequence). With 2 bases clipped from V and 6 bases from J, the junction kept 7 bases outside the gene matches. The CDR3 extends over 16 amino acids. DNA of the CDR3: TGTGCCAGCAGCCAATTTTCGACAGGGGGAGATGAAAAACTGTTTTTT. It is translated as CASSQFSTGGDEKLFF.

CDR3 sequence: CASSEFWTGTQETQYF. CDR3 coding DNA: TGTGCCAGCAGTGAATTCTGGACAGGGACTCAAGAGACCCAGTACTTC. The chain links TRBV6-1 to TRBJ2-5, with 8 bases identical to TRBD1. The CDR3 is 16 residues long. Trimming cost V 2 bases and J 2 bases; bases outside gene matches: 7. In germline, CDR1 is MNHNS, CDR2 SASEGT.

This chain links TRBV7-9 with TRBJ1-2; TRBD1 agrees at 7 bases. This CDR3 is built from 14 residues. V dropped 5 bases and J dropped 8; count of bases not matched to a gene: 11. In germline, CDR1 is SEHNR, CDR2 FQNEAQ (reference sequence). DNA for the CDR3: TGTGCCAGCAGCGATAGACAGGGAAGGAGAGGCTACACCTTC. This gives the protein CASSDRQGRRGYTF.

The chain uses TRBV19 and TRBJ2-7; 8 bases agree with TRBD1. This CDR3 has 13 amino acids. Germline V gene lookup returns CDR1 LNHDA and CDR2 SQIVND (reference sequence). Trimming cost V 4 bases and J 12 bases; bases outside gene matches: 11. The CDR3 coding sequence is TGTGCCAGTAGTAGGGGACAGGCCGGAGGGCTGTACTTC. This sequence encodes CASSRGQAGGLYF.

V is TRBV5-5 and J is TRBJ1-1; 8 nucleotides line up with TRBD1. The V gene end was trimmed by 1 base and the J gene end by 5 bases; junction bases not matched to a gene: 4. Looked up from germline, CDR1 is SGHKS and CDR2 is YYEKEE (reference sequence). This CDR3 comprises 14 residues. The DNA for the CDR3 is TGTGCCAGCAGCTTGCAGGGGGCGTCGACTGAAGCTTTCTTT. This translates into CASSLQGASTEAFF.

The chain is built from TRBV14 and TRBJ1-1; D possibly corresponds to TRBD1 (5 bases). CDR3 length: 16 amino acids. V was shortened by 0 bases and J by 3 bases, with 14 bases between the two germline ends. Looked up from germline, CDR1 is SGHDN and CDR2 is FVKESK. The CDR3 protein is CASSQDLGGGDTEAFF. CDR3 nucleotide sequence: TGTGCCAGCAGCCAAGACCTTGGGGGGGGAGACACTGAAGCTTTCTTT.

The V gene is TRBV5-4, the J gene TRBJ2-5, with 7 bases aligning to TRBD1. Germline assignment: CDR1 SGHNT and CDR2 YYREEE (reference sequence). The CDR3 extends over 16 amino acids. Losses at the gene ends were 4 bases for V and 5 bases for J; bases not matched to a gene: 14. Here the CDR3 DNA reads TGTGCCAGCAGCCGTAATACAGGGGCAGGGAAGGAGACCCAGTACTTC. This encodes CASSRNTGAGKETQYF.

The CDR3 DNA reads TGCGCCAGCAGCCAAGATCGCAGAAACACCGGGGAGCTGTTTTTT. Translation: CASSQDRRNTGELFF. The rearrangement joins TRBV4-1 to TRBJ2-2; D is unresolved. Germline-derived CDR1 and CDR2 are MGHRA and YSYEKL. This CDR3 comprises 15 residues. V lost 0 bases to trimming and J lost 2 bases, with 7 bases between them.

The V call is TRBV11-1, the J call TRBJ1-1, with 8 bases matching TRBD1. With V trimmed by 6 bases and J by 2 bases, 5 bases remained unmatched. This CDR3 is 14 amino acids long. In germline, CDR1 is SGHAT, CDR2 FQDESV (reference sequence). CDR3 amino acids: CASREGQVNTEAFF. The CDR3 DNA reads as TGTGCCAGCAGGGAGGGACAGGTTAACACTGAAGCTTTCTTT. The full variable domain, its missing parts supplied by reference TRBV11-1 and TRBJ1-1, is EAEVAQSPRYKITEKSQAVAFWCDPISGHATLYWYRQILGQGPELLVQFQDESVVDDSQLPKDRFSAERLKGVDSTLKIQPAELGDSAMYLCASREGQVNTEAFFGQGTRLTVV.

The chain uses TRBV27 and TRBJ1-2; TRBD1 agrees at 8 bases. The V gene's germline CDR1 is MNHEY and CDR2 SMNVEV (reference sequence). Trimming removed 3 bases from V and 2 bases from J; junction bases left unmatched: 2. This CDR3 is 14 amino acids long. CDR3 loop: CASSFGQGNYGYTF. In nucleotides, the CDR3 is TGTGCCAGCAGTTTCGGACAGGGAAACTATGGCTACACCTTC.

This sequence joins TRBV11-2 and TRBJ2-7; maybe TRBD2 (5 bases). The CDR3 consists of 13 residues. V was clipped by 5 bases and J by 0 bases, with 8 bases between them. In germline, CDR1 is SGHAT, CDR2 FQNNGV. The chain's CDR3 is CASSPRGSYEQYF. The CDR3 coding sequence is TGTGCCAGCAGCCCACGGGGCTCCTACGAGCAGTACTTC.

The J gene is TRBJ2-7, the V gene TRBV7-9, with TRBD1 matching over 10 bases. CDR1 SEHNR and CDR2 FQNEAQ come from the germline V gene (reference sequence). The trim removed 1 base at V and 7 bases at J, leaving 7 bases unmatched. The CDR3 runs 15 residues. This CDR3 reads CASSLGWTGGQEQYF. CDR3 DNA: TGTGCCAGCAGCTTAGGGTGGACAGGGGGTCAGGAGCAGTACTTC.

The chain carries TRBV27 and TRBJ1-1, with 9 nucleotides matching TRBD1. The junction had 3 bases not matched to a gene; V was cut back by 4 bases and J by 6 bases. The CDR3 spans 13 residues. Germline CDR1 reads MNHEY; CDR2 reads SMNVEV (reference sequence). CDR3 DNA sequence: TGTGCCAGCAGTTCACAGGGGGCGGCTGAAGCTTTCTTT. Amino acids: CASSSQGAAEAFF.

In DNA form, the CDR3 reads TGTGCCAGCAGCTTCGACAGGGGAAAGTCCAACGTCCTGACTTTC. Its translation is CASSFDRGKSNVLTF. The V call is TRBV7-2, the J call TRBJ2-6, with 8 bases matching TRBD1. The germline V gene has CDR1 SGHTA and CDR2 FQGNSA. This CDR3 has 15 amino acids. With 3 bases clipped from V and 8 bases from J, the junction kept 6 bases outside the gene matches.

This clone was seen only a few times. CDR3 in amino acids: CASSQGQISGNTIYF. The CDR3, as DNA: TGCGCCAGCAGCCAAGGACAGATCTCTGGAAACACCATATATTTT. This chain links TRBV4-1 with TRBJ1-3, with a weak D call TRBD1 (5 bases). The CDR3 is 15 residues long. V was clipped by 1 base and J by 0 bases, with 7 bases between them. CDR1 is MGHRA, CDR2 YSYEKL, per germline.

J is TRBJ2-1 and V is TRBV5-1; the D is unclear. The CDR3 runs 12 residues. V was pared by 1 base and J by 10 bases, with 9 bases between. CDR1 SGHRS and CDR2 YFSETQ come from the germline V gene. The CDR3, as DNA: TGCGCCAGCAGCTTGATGTACAGAGAGCAGTTCTTC. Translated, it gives CASSLMYREQFF.

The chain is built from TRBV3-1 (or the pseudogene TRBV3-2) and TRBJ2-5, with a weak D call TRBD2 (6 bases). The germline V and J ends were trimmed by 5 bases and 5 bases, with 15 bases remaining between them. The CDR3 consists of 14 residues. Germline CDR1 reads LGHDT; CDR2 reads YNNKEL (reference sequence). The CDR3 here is CASSSTSSGETQYF. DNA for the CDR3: TGTGCCAGCAGCAGTACTAGCTCGGGGGAGACCCAGTACTTC.